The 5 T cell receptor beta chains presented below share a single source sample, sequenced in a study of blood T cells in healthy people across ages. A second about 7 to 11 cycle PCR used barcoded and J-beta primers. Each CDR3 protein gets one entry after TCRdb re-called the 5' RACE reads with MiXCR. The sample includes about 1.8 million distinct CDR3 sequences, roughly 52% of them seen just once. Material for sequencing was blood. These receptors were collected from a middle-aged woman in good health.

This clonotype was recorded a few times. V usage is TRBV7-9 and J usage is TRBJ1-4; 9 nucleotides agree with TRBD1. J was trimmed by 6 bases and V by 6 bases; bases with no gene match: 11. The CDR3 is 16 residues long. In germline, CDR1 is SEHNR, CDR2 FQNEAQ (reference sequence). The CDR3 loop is CASRANPRDRDEKLFF. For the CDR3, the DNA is TGTGCCAGCAGGGCGAACCCAAGGGACAGGGATGAAAAACTGTTTTTT.

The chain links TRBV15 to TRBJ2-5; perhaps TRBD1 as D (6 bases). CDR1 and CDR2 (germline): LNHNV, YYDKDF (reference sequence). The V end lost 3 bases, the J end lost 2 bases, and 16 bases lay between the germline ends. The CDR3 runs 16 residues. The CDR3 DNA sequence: TGTGCCACCAGCAGCAGGGGTACCCCCCCTCAAGAGACCCAGTACTTC. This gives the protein CATSSRGTPPQETQYF.

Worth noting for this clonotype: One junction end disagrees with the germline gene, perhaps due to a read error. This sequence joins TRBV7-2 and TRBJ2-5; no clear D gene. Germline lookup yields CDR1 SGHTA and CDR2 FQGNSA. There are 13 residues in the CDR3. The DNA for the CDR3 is TGTGCCAGCAGCTTAAAGCGAGGAGAGACCCGGTACTTC. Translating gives CASSLKRGETRYF.

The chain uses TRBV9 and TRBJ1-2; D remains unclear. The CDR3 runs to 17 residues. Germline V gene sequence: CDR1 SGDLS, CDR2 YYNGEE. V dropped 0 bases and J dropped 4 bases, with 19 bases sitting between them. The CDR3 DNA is TGTGCCAGCAGCGTAGCGGCGAGCCAGGCTGTACTCTATGGCTACACCTTC. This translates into CASSVAASQAVLYGYTF. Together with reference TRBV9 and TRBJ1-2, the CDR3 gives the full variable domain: DSGVTQTPKHLITATGQRVTLRCSPRSGDLSVYWYQQSLDQGLQFLIQYYNGEERAKGNILERFSAQQFPDLHSELNLSSLELGDSALYFCASSVAASQAVLYGYTFGSGTRLTVV.

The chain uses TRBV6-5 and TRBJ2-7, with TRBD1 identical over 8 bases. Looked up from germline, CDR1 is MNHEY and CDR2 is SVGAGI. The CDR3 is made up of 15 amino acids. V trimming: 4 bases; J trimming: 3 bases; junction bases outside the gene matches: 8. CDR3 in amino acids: CASSFEGTGLYEQYF. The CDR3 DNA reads TGTGCCAGCAGTTTCGAAGGGACAGGCCTCTACGAGCAGTACTTC.